The 3 T cell receptor beta chains below come from one sample, sequenced in a study of blood T cell repertoires in COVID-19 (TCRdb year 2020). The library was obtained by the immunoSEQ multiplex PCR assay. This is the immuneACCESS table as TCRdb keeps it, with only in-frame sequences that have V and J called. A part of the clones is gone; compared with another copy, unresolved V genes explain less than half, and the rest is unexplained. A total of under 75,000 clones appear in this sample, about 86% of them only once. Of the sample, around a sixth falls within the top ten clones. Sequenced input: peripheral blood. The receptors shown here come from a woman of 80 years or more with active COVID-19.

The chain carries TRBV2 and TRBJ2-3; 7 nucleotides align to TRBD2. With 6 bases clipped from V and 0 bases from J, the junction kept 6 bases outside the gene matches. This CDR3 spans 15 amino acids. Germline assignment: CDR1 SNHLY and CDR2 FYNNEI. The CDR3 DNA reads TGTGCCAGCAGCGGACTAGTTGTCAGCACAGATACGCAGTATTTT. It codes for CASSGLVVSTDTQYF. The whole variable domain, remainder taken from reference TRBV2 and TRBJ2-3, is EPEVTQTPSHQVTQMGQEVILRCVPISNHLYFYWYRQILGQKVEFLVSFYNNEISEKSEIFDDQFSVERPDGSNFTLKIRSTKLEDSAMYFCASSGLVVSTDTQYFGPGTRLTVL.

This clone turned up a few times. The V gene is TRBV27, the J gene TRBJ2-1, with TRBD2 matching over 8 bases. The CDR3 length is 13 residues. The V gene's germline CDR1 is MNHEY and CDR2 SMNVEV (reference sequence). The junction had 3 bases not matched to a gene; V was cut back by 0 bases and J by 11 bases. The CDR3 spells CASSLSRGGKQFF. The CDR3 coding sequence is TGTGCCAGCAGTTTATCGCGCGGGGGGAAGCAGTTCTTC.

V is TRBV18 and J is TRBJ2-7, with 10 bases identical to TRBD1. Trimming at V came to 1 base and at J to 4 bases, leaving 1 base not matched to a gene. CDR1 is KGHSH, CDR2 LQKENI, per germline. The CDR3 has 14 residues. The CDR3 spells CASSPRTGGYEQYF. The CDR3 DNA sequence: TGTGCCAGCTCACCACGGACAGGGGGGTACGAGCAGTACTTC.